The 20 T cell receptor beta chains below all came from one sample that was sequenced in a study of blood T cell repertoires in COVID-19. The assay was immunoSEQ multiplex PCR, and TCRdb's table has in-frame clones only and misses some. The data show fewer than 120,000 clones, with around 76% seen just once and over 3.5% held by the top ten. The material sequenced was peripheral blood. All receptors derive from a woman aged 80 or over with acute or convalescent COVID-19.

This chain connects TRBV2 to TRBJ1-5, with 7 bases aligning to TRBD1. The CDR3 is made up of 16 amino acids. Germline CDR1 reads SNHLY; CDR2 reads FYNNEI. V lost 3 bases, J lost 9 bases, and 14 bases stayed unmatched. This CDR3 reads CASSEFPPTGSGPQHF. CDR3 bases: TGTGCCAGCAGTGAGTTTCCCCCGACAGGGTCGGGGCCCCAGCATTTT.

The V and J genes are TRBV6-5 and TRBJ1-1; tentative D call: TRBD1 (6 bases). Trimming stripped 2 bases from V and 4 bases from J, with 8 bases between. CDR3 length: 13 residues. CDR1 MNHEY and CDR2 SVGAGI come from the germline V gene. This CDR3 is CASSYGGATEAFF. As DNA, the CDR3 is TGTGCCAGCAGTTACGGGGGGGCCACTGAAGCTTTCTTT.

This sequence joins TRBV19 and TRBJ1-1; 10 bases line up with TRBD1. V shed 1 base and J 6 bases; nucleotides not matched to a gene: 2. The CDR3 covers 14 residues. CDR1 and CDR2 (germline): LNHDA, SQIVND (reference sequence). The CDR3 nucleotides are TGTGCCAGTAGTATAGGACAGGGGGCGTCTGAAGCTTTCTTT. Encoded protein: CASSIGQGASEAFF. Based on the CDR3 plus reference TRBV19 and TRBJ1-1, the full variable domain is DGGITQSPKYLFRKEGQNVTLSCEQNLNHDAMYWYRQDPGQGLRLIYYSQIVNDFQKGDIAEGYSVSREKKESFPLTVTSAQKNPTAFYLCASSIGQGASEAFFGQGTRLTVV.

The chain employs TRBV12-1 and TRBJ1-5; the table's D call of TRBD1 was not tested on the DNA. TRBV12-1 is termed a pseudogene. The CDR3 spans 15 residues. The CDR3 reads CASSFFRTGCQPQHF. The CDR3 nucleotides read TGTGCCAGCAGCTTTTTCCGGACAGGGTGCCAGCCCCAGCATTTT.

Note on this clone: Sequence at one end of the junction differs from germline and may be a read error. The chain is built from TRBV6-1 and TRBJ2-4; the match to TRBD1 covers 7 bases. Germline lookup yields CDR1 MNHNS and CDR2 SASEGT. This CDR3 is 14 amino acids long. The CDR3 sequence is CASRERGGSDIQYF. DNA for the CDR3: TGTGCCAGCCGTGAGAGAGGGGGCTCCGACATTCAGTACTTC.

There are a few counts of this clone. V usage is TRBV5-1 and J usage is TRBJ1-1; D uncertain. CDR1 is SGHRS, CDR2 YFSETQ, per germline. V was clipped by 5 bases and J by 3 bases, with 11 bases between them. CDR3 length equals 13 residues. The CDR3 sequence is CASSLVGDTEAFF. The CDR3 DNA reads as TGCGCCAGCAGTTTAGTCGGGGACACTGAAGCTTTCTTT.

The rearrangement uses TRBV6-2 or TRBV6-3 and TRBJ2-3, with D possibly matching TRBD1 (5 bases). V was shortened by 4 bases and J by 5 bases, with 22 bases between the two germline ends. Germline CDR1 MNHEY, CDR2 SVGEGT. The CDR3 length is 17 residues. This CDR3 is CASSSPQGGYNLDTQYF. Written as DNA, the CDR3 is TGTGCCAGCAGTTCCCCGCAGGGCGGATACAATTTAGATACGCAGTATTTT.

The rearrangement links TRBV19 to TRBJ1-1; the match to TRBD1 covers 8 bases. Germline trimming cut 7 bases from V and 5 bases from J; bases unmatched to any gene: 9. There are 14 residues in the CDR3. Germline loops: CDR1 LNHDA, CDR2 SQIVND (reference sequence). Written as DNA, the CDR3 is TGTGCCAGTACTGTTGGACAGGGTGGAACTGAAGCTTTCTTT. Translation gives CASTVGQGGTEAFF.

The genes are TRBV10-1 and TRBJ2-5, with 8 bases fitting TRBD1. The germline V gene encodes CDR1 WNHNN and CDR2 SYGVQD (reference sequence). Unmatched junction bases numbered 6, after V lost 5 bases and J lost 4 bases. CDR3 length equals 14 residues. The CDR3 DNA sequence: TGCGCCAGCAGTCCCTCGGACAGGGCAGAGACCCAGTACTTC. This translates into CASSPSDRAETQYF.

This sequence joins TRBV27 and TRBJ2-3; D is perhaps TRBD2 (6 bases). V was shortened by 3 bases and J by 4 bases, with 17 bases between the two germline ends. The CDR3 extends over 16 amino acids. Germline V gene sequence: CDR1 MNHEY, CDR2 SMNVEV (reference sequence). The chain's CDR3 is CASSLHGASEADTQYF. The CDR3 DNA reads as TGTGCCAGCAGTTTGCACGGGGCTAGCGAGGCAGATACGCAGTATTTT.

The V call is TRBV30, the J call TRBJ1-6; tentatively, D is TRBD1 (5 bases). Germline assignment: CDR1 GTSNPN and CDR2 SVGIG (reference sequence). The V gene lost 0 bases and the J gene lost 7 bases, with 10 bases spanning the gap. The length of the CDR3 is 14 residues. CDR3 residues: CAWSVLTENSPLHF. The CDR3 DNA follows: TGTGCCTGGAGTGTACTGACAGAGAATTCACCCCTCCACTTT.

This chain uses TRBV7-2 with TRBJ1-1; TRBD1 matches at 9 bases. The germline V gene encodes CDR1 SGHTA and CDR2 FQGNSA. V shed 1 base and J 3 bases; nucleotides not matched to a gene: 9. The CDR3 has 17 amino acids. The CDR3 DNA follows: TGTGCCAGCAGCTTAGTAGGTCGGACAGGGGCTTACACTGAAGCTTTCTTT. Translation gives CASSLVGRTGAYTEAFF.

This sequence joins TRBV19 and TRBJ1-5; TRBD1 might be the D (5 bases). This CDR3 has 14 amino acids. The V and J ends lost 1 base and 5 bases respectively, with 9 bases between them. The V gene's germline CDR1 is LNHDA and CDR2 SQIVND (reference sequence). The CDR3 nucleotides read TGTGCCAGTAGTATAGTTTCGGGGGATCAGCCCCAGCATTTT. It is translated as CASSIVSGDQPQHF.

This chain links TRBV10-3 with TRBJ2-2; the D is unclear. The CDR3 spans 15 residues. V was pared by 0 bases and J by 8 bases, with 13 bases between. From germline, CDR1 is ENHRY and CDR2 SYGVKD. The CDR3 loop is CAISESTNPQGELFF. The CDR3 DNA is TGTGCCATCAGTGAGTCTACTAACCCACAAGGGGAGCTGTTTTTT.

The genes are TRBV2 and TRBJ1-5; 7 bases map to TRBD1. J gave up 5 bases and V 4 bases, and 8 bases lay outside the gene matches. This CDR3 spans 15 amino acids. Germline CDR1 is SNHLY and CDR2 is FYNNEI. CDR3 sequence: CASSVDSGGDQPQHF. The DNA for the CDR3 is TGTGCCAGCAGTGTGGATTCAGGGGGTGATCAGCCCCAGCATTTT.

The rearrangement uses TRBV19 and TRBJ2-7; D may be TRBD2 (5 bases). This CDR3 is 15 amino acids long. The germline gives CDR1 LNHDA, CDR2 SQIVND (reference sequence). Trimming left V 3 bases short and J 0 bases short, with 12 bases between. CDR3 in amino acids: CASSIVGRGSYEQYF. DNA for the CDR3: TGTGCCAGTAGTATTGTAGGGAGAGGCTCCTACGAGCAGTACTTC.

This chain connects TRBV6-6 to TRBJ1-5; D remains unclear. Trimming removed 3 bases at V and 1 base at J, with 7 bases between. The CDR3 length is 14 residues. The germline V gene encodes CDR1 MNHNY and CDR2 SVGAGI (reference sequence). The CDR3 loop reads CASSYGESNQPQHF. CDR3 DNA sequence: TGTGCCAGCAGTTATGGGGAGAGCAATCAGCCCCAGCATTTT.

V is TRBV6-5 and J is TRBJ1-6; 8 bases align to TRBD1. The germline CDR1 and CDR2 sequences are MNHEY and SVGAGI. V shed 6 bases and J 7 bases; nucleotides not matched to a gene: 5. The CDR3 runs 14 residues. As DNA, the CDR3 is TGTGCCAGCAGGGACAGGGTAAACAATTCACCCCTCCACTTT. The encoded protein is CASRDRVNNSPLHF.

The chain carries TRBV3-1 (or the pseudogene TRBV3-2) and TRBJ1-3; D is possibly TRBD1 (5 bases). V was clipped by 7 bases and J by 2 bases, with 9 bases between them. The CDR3 spans 13 residues. Germline V gene lookup returns CDR1 LGHDT and CDR2 YNNKEL (reference sequence). The CDR3 DNA reads as TGTGCCAGCAATCAGGGAACTGGAAACACCATATATTTT. It specifies CASNQGTGNTIYF.

This clone has a count of ten or more. V is TRBV4-1 and J is TRBJ2-1; TRBD2 aligns across 9 bases. Germline loops: CDR1 MGHRA, CDR2 YSYEKL. The ends lost 6 bases at V and 4 bases at J; junction bases unmatched: 7. The CDR3 contains 15 residues. Here the CDR3 DNA reads TGCGCCAGCAGTTTGCCTAGCGGGGCTTACAATGAGCAGTTCTTC. Encoded protein: CASSLPSGAYNEQFF.